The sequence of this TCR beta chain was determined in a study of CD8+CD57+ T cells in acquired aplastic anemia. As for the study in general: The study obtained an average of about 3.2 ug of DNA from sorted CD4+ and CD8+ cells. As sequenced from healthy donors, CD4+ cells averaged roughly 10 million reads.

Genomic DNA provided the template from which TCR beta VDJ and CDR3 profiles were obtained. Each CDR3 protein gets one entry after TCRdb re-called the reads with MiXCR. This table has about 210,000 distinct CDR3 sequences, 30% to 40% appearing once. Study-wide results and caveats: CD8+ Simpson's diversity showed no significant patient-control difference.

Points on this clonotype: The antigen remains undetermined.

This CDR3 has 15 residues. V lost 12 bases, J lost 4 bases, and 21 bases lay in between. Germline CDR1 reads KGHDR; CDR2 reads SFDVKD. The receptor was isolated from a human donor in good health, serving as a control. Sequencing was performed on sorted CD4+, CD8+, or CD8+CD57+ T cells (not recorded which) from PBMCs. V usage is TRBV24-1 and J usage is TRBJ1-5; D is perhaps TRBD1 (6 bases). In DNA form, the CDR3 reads TGTGCCCCCCCCAGGGACATCGGAGAAAATCAGCCCCAGCATTTT. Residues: CAPPRDIGENQPQHF.